The 8 T cell receptor beta chains below all came from one sample that was sequenced in a study of blood T cell repertoires in COVID-19. The table came from immunoSEQ multiplex PCR; TCRdb's copy has only in-frame clones and leaves some out. In the table there are 99,000 or so clones, roughly 82% of which are singletons. Sequencing input: peripheral blood. These receptors all stem from a man between 60 and 75 years old with acute or convalescent COVID-19.

The chain joins TRBV3-1 (or the pseudogene TRBV3-2) to TRBJ2-1; D is possibly TRBD2 (6 bases). Per the germline V gene, CDR1 is LGHDT and CDR2 is YNNKEL (reference sequence). The CDR3 has 13 amino acids. Trimming took off 6 bases at V and 4 bases at J, with 10 bases between the two ends. CDR3 sequence: CASRAGRYNEQFF. The CDR3 region has the DNA TGTGCCAGCAGGGCAGGGAGGTACAATGAGCAGTTCTTC.

The chain carries TRBV29-1 and TRBJ1-1; possibly TRBD1 for D (6 bases). This CDR3 region has 14 residues. Per germline, CDR1 SQVTM and CDR2 ANQGSEA. V was clipped by 3 bases and J by 0 bases, with 11 bases between them. The CDR3, as DNA: TGCAGCGTTGAGGCGGGGGGCATGAACACTGAAGCTTTCTTT. It codes for CSVEAGGMNTEAFF.

This chain connects TRBV19 to TRBJ2-2, with 8 bases aligning to TRBD2. Germline assignment: CDR1 LNHDA and CDR2 SQIVND (reference sequence). J lost 0 bases, V lost 4 bases, and 4 bases had no gene match. The CDR3 has 16 amino acids. CDR3 coding DNA: TGTGCCAGTAGTACGGCGGGAGGTGCGAACACCGGGGAGCTGTTTTTT. Amino acids: CASSTAGGANTGELFF.

The rearrangement joins TRBV4-1 to TRBJ1-5; D gene ambiguous. Trimming removed 1 base at V and 0 bases at J, with 7 bases between. Looked up from germline, CDR1 is MGHRA and CDR2 is YSYEKL. The CDR3 consists of 15 residues. The CDR3 region has the DNA TGCGCCAGCAGCCAAGCCTCGGGTAGCAATCAGCCCCAGCATTTT. This translates into CASSQASGSNQPQHF.

The V call is TRBV6-6, the J call TRBJ1-1; D remains unclear. Trimming shortened V by 6 bases and J by 7 bases, and 9 bases separated the two germline ends. This CDR3 spans 11 amino acids. CDR1 and CDR2 from the germline V gene are MNHNY and SVGAGI (reference sequence). The CDR3 here is CASSPKLEAFF. The CDR3 DNA reads TGTGCCAGCAGCCCTAAGCTTGAAGCTTTCTTT.

The J gene is TRBJ2-1, the V gene TRBV11-3; 11 nucleotides line up with TRBD2. Germline V gives CDR1 SGHNT, CDR2 YENEEA. This CDR3 is built from 15 residues. Trimming took 4 bases from V and 3 from J; bases not matched to a gene: 2. The CDR3 DNA reads as TGTGCCAGCAGCTCGGGACTAGCGGTCTACAATGAGCAGTTCTTC. It codes for CASSSGLAVYNEQFF. The variable domain in full, with the rest retrieved from reference TRBV11-3 and TRBJ2-1, is EAGVVQSPRYKIIEKKQPVAFWCNPISGHNTLYWYLQNLGQGPELLIRYENEEAVDDSQLPKDRFSAERLKGVDSTLKIQPAELGDSAVYLCASSSGLAVYNEQFFGPGTRLTVL.

This chain connects TRBV5-4 to TRBJ2-7, with D maybe TRBD2 (5 bases). This CDR3 region has 13 residues. V lost 4 bases and J lost 7, with 15 bases in between. The germline gives CDR1 SGHNT, CDR2 YYREEE (reference sequence). The CDR3 DNA reads TGTGCCAGCAGCCCCGGCGGGCCGCTGGAGCAGTACTTC. Its protein is CASSPGGPLEQYF. Full variable domain (remainder filled in from reference TRBV5-4 and TRBJ2-7): ETGVTQSPTHLIKTRGQQVTLRCSSQSGHNTVSWYQQALGQGPQFIFQYYREEENGRGNFPPRFSGLQFPNYSSELNVNALELDDSALYLCASSPGGPLEQYFGPGTRLTVT.

The chain uses TRBV5-1 and TRBJ1-1, with 8 bases lining up with TRBD1. V gave up 4 bases and J gave up 3 bases; unmatched junction bases: 5. This CDR3 is 14 amino acids long. CDR1 is SGHRS and CDR2 is YFSETQ in the germline V gene. In nucleotides, the CDR3 is TGCGCCAGCAGCCTACAGGGGGGATACACTGAAGCTTTCTTT. Encoded protein: CASSLQGGYTEAFF.